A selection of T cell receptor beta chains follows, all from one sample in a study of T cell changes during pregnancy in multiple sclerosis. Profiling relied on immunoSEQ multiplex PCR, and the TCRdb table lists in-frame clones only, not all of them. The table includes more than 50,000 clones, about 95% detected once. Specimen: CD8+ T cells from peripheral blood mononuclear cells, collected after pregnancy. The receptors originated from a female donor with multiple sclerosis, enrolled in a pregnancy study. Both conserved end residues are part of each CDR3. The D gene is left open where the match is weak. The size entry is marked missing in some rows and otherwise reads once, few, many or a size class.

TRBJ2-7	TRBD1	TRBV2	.	TGTGCCAGCAGCTTGGGACAGTCCTCCTACGAGCAGTACTTC	CASSLGQSSYEQYF
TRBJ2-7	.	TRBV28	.	TGTGCCAGCAGTTTGGGCAGGGGTACCTACGAGCAGTACTTC	CASSLGRGTYEQYF
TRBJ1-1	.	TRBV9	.	TGTGCCAGCAGCCCCCGAGGAACAGGGAGGGGCCACAATGAAGCTTTCTTT	CASSPRGTGRGHNEAFF
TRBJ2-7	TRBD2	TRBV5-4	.	TGTGCCAGCAGCCCTAATCTCGGACTAGCGAACGAGCAGTACTTC	CASSPNLGLANEQYF
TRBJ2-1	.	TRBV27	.	TGTGCCAGCAGTTTATCAGGAGACTACAATGAGCAGTTCTTC	CASSLSGDYNEQFF
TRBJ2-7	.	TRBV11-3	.	TGTGCCAGCAGCTTAGATCCAAGCCCTAGTTACGAGCAGTACTTC	CASSLDPSPSYEQYF
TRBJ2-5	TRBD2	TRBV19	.	TGTGCCAGTAGTATGGGGGGGCTAGCGGGAGGTCGGGAGACCCAGTACTTC	CASSMGGLAGGRETQYF
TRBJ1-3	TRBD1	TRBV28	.	TGTGCCAGCAGTCTCCGGGACAGGGGAAACACCATATATTTT	CASSLRDRGNTIYF
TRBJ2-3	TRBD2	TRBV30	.	TGTGCCTGGAGTCTAGCGGGAGGGCTGGGAGATACGCAGTATTTT	CAWSLAGGLGDTQYF
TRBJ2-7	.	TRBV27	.	TGTGCCAGCAGTTCTGGACTGCTACTGGGCGAGCAGTACTTC	CASSSGLLLGEQYF
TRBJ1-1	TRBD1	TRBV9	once	TGTGCCAGCAGCGTGGCAGGGGGGAACACTGAAGCTTTCTTT	CASSVAGGNTEAFF
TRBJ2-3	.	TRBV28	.	TGTGCCAGCAGTCCCGGGACACTTACTAGCACAGATACGCAGTATTTT	CASSPGTLTSTDTQYF
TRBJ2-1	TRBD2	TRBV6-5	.	TGTGCCAGCAGTTACTCGGGTAGCGGGAGCATTGAGCAGTTCTTC	CASSYSGSGSIEQFF
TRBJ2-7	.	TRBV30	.	TGTGCCTGCTCCCCGGCAGGGGGGACCTACGAGCAGTACTTC	CACSPAGGTYEQYF
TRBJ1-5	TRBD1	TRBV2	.	TGTGCCAGCAGCCCCGGGACAGGGGGCGCGAGCAATCAGCCCCAGCATTTT	CASSPGTGGASNQPQHF
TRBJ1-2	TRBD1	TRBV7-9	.	TGTGCCAGCAGCCCCCCCGGGACAGGGGGCAAAGGCTACACCTTC	CASSPPGTGGKGYTF
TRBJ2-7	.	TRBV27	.	TGTGCCAGCAGTCTCGGACGGGGCTACGAGCAGTACTTC	CASSLGRGYEQYF
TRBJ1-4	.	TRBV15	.	TGTGCCACCAGCAGAGATGGGCAGGGGTCAAATGAAAAACTGTTTTTT	CATSRDGQGSNEKLFF
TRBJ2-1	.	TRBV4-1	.	TGCGCCAGCAGCCAAGGGCTAGCCAATGAGCAGTTCTTC	CASSQGLANEQFF
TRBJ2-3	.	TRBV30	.	TGTGCCTTTCAACCGGAGGGGACTGCTAGCACAGATACGCAGTATTTT	CAFQPEGTASTDTQYF
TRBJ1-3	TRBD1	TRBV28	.	TGTGCCAGCAGTACCTTTCGACAGGGGTTAACTGGAAACACCATATATTTT	CASSTFRQGLTGNTIYF
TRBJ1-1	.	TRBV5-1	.	TGCGCCAGCAGCTTGAAGCCCCCTTTACAGGGGAACACTGAAGCTTTCTTT	CASSLKPPLQGNTEAFF
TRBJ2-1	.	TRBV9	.	TGTGCCAGCAGCGTGAAGGATGGCGGAAACTACAATGAGCAGTTCTTC	CASSVKDGGNYNEQFF
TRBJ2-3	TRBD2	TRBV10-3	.	TGTGCCATCAGTGATAGCGGGAGAACCACAGATACGCAGTATTTT	CAISDSGRTTDTQYF
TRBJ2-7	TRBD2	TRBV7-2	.	TGTGCCAGCAGCTTAGTCACTAGCGATTACGAGCAGTACTTC	CASSLVTSDYEQYF
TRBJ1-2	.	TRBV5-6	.	TGTGCCAGCAGCCCCCCGACGGGATCCTACTATGGCTACACCTTC	CASSPPTGSYYGYTF
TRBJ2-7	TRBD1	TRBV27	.	TGTGCCAGCAGTCGGACAGGGGGTTTCGAGCAGTACTTC	CASSRTGGFEQYF
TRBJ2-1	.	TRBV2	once	TGTGCCAGCGGCGGGACCTTCAATGAGCAGTTCTTC	CASGGTFNEQFF
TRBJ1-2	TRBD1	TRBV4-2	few	TGTGCCAGCAGCCCTCGACCGGGACAGAGATATGGCTACACCTTC	CASSPRPGQRYGYTF
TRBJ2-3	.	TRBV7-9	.	TGTGCCAGCAAAAAGGGGGCAGATACGCAGTATTTT	CASKKGADTQYF
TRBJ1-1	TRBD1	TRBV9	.	TGTGCCAGCAGGGAACCAAGGGGGCGGAACACTGAAGCTTTCTTT	CASREPRGRNTEAFF
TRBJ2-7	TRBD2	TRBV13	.	TGTGCCAGCAGCTTTGGAGGGAGGGCCCACGAGCAGTACTTC	CASSFGGRAHEQYF
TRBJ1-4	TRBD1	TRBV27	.	TGTGCCAGCAGTGGGGACAGGAATGGAAATGAAAAACTGTTTTTT	CASSGDRNGNEKLFF
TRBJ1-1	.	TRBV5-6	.	TGTGCCAGCAGCTTGGGACCGGGAACTGAAGCTTTCTTT	CASSLGPGTEAFF
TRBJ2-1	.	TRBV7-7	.	TGTGCCAGCAGCTTAGTTCAGGGCGCCAATGAGCAGTTCTTC	CASSLVQGANEQFF
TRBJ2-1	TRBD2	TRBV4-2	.	TGTGCCAGCAGCCAAGACTCCCCCGGACTAGCGGGCCACAATGAGCAGTTCTTC	CASSQDSPGLAGHNEQFF
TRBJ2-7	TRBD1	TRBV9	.	TGTGCCAGCAGCCTCGGGACAGACTACGAGCAGTACTTC	CASSLGTDYEQYF
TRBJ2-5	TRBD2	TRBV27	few	TGTGCCAGCGGGATACTAGCGGGAGGTGAGACCCAGTACTTC	CASGILAGGETQYF
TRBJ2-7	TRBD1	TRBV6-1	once	TGTGCCAGCAGTGAAGGCAGGGGGTTATACGAGCAGTACTTC	CASSEGRGLYEQYF
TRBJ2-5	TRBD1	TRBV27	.	TGTGCCAGCAGCCTATCGACTACAGGGGGCGAATTGGAGACCCAGTACTTC	CASSLSTTGGELETQYF
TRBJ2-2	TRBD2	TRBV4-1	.	TGCGCCAGCAGCCAAGAACTAGCGGGAGTCGGCGGGGAGCTGTTTTTT	CASSQELAGVGGELFF
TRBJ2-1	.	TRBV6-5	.	TGTGCCAGCAGTTCTCCAGGGCCGGGCCGGAATGAGCAGTTCTTC	CASSSPGPGRNEQFF
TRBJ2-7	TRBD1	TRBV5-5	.	TGTGCCAGCAGCCACGGACAGGGGGTCTACGAGCAGTACTTC	CASSHGQGVYEQYF
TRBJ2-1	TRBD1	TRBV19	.	TGTGCCAGTAGGTTGACAGGGGATGAGCAGTTCTTC	CASRLTGDEQFF
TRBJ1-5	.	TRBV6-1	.	TGTGCCAGCAGTGAAGGGTTCGAGAATCAGCCCCAGCATTTT	CASSEGFENQPQHF
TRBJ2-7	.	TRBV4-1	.	TGCGCCAGCAGCCAGATCTCGACTTACTCCTACGAGCAGTACTTC	CASSQISTYSYEQYF
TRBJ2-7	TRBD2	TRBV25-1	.	TGTGCCAGCACCCCCGGGGGGGGTAGCTCCTACGAGCAGTACTTC	CASTPGGGSSYEQYF
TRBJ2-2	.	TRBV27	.	TGTGCCAGCAGTTTATCAGGGGGAACCGGGGAGCTGTTTTTT	CASSLSGGTGELFF
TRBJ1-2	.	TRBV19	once	TGTGCCAGTAGTTTGACTGCAGTGTATGGCTACACCTTC	CASSLTAVYGYTF
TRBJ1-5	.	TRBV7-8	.	TGTGCCAGCAGCTTACAACAGAATAGCAATCAGCCCCAGCATTTT	CASSLQQNSNQPQHF
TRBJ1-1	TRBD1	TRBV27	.	TGTGCCAGCAGTTTGGGGACAGGGGAGGATGCTTTCTTT	CASSLGTGEDAFF
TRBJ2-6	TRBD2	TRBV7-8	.	TGTGCCAGCAGCTTATCGGCGGGGGGCTACCGTGGGGCCAACGTCCTGACTTTC	CASSLSAGGYRGANVLTF
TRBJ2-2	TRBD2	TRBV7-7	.	TGTGCCAGCAGCCCCGCGGGGGGCGGGAGTAGAGGCACCGGGGAGCTGTTTTTT	CASSPAGGGSRGTGELFF
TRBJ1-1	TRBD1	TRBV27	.	TGTGCCAGCAGCTCCGGGACAGGGATAACTTTCTTT	CASSSGTGITFF
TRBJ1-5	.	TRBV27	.	TGTGCCAGCAGCGTCCTGGGGAGAGATCAGCCCCAGCATTTT	CASSVLGRDQPQHF